This T cell receptor beta chain is drawn from a study of identical twins. On this clonotype itself: One junction end disagrees with the germline gene, perhaps due to a read error.

Germline CDR1 SGHTA, CDR2 FQGTGA. This CDR3 comprises 15 residues. TCRdb redid the calling of the 5' RACE reads with MiXCR, one entry per CDR3 protein. This table has just over 500,000 distinct CDR3 sequences, around 20% appearing once. The same data also went into a second study, on T cells expressing NK-cell markers. From that paper: HCMV serostatus: most of the eight sequenced donors positive, one negative.

The receptor was isolated from a woman in her late teens or twenties in good health. The chain carries TRBV7-3 and TRBJ2-3; 7 nucleotides match TRBD2. Sequencing was carried out using CD4+ T cells sorted from blood. CDR3 protein: CASTGAGSSTDTQNF. CDR3 DNA sequence: TGTGCCAGCACCGGAGCGGGGTCTAGCACAGATACGCAGAATTTT.